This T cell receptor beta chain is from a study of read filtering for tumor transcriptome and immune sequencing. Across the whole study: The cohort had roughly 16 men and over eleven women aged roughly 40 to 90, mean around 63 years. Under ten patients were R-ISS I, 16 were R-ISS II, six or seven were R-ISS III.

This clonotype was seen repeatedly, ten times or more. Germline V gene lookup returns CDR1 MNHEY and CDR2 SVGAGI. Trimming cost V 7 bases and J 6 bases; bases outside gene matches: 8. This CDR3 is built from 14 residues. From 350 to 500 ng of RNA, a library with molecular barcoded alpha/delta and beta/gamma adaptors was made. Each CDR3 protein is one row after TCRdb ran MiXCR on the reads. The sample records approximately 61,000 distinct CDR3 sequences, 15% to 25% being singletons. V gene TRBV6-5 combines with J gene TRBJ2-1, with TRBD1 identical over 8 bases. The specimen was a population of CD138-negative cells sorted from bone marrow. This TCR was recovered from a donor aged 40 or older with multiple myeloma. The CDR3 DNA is TGTGCCAGCATTGGACAGGGATGGGGCAATGAGCAGTTCTTC. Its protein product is CASIGQGWGNEQFF.